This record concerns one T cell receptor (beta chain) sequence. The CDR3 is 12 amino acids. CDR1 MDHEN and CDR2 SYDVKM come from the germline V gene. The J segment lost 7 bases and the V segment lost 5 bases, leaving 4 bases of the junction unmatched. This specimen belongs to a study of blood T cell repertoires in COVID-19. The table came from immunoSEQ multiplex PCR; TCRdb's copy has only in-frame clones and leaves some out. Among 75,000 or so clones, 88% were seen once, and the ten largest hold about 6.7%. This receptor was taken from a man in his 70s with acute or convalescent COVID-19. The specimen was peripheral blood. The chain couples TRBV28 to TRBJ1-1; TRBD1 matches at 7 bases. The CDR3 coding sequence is TGTGCCAGCAGTGGGACAGAGGTTGAAGCTTTCTTT. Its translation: CASSGTEVEAFF.